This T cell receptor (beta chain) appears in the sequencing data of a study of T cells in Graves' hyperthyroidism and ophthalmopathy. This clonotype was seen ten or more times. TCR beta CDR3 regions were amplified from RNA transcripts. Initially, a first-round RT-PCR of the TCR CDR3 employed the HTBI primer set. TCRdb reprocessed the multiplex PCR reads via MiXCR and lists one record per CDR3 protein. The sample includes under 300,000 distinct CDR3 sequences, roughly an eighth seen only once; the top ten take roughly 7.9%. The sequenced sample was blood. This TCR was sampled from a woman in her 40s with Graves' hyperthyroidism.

CDR3 sequence: CASSQVTTSGRSSYEQYF. The CDR3 bases are TGTGCCAGCAGCCAAGTTACCACTAGCGGGAGGAGCTCCTACGAGCAGTACTTC. V gene TRBV3-1 combines with J gene TRBJ2-7; 12 bases line up with TRBD2. V trimming: 1 base; J trimming: 0 bases; junction bases outside the gene matches: 7. This CDR3 has 18 residues. Germline V gives CDR1 LGHDT, CDR2 YNNKEL (reference sequence).